The 8 T cell receptor beta chains below were found in one sample sequenced in a study of radiotherapy plus CTLA-4 blockade in lung cancer. TCRdb's copy holds only in-frame clones and misses some; the assay was immunoSEQ multiplex PCR. Of roughly 120,000 clones in the sample, 75% to 80% were seen once. The sample was peripheral blood, taken from a patient treated with radiotherapy plus ipilimumab. The receptors originated from a human donor with non-small cell lung cancer who had a partial response to radiotherapy plus ipilimumab.

This clone was seen a single time. The CDR3 loop reads CASSQDENSYYEQYV. The CDR3 nucleotides read TGCGCCAGCAGCCAAGATGAAAATTCCTACTACGAGCAGTACGTC. The V gene is TRBV4-1, the J gene TRBJ2-7, with no clear D. V lost 0 bases and J 3 bases, leaving 12 bases between the germline ends. Germline loops: CDR1 MGHRA, CDR2 YSYEKL. The CDR3 sequence is 15 residues long.

This clone is a singleton in its sample. The rearrangement joins TRBV13 to TRBJ1-3; D is perhaps TRBD1 (6 bases). V lost 5 bases to trimming and J lost 0 bases, with 14 bases between them. The CDR3 runs to 16 residues. Germline V gene lookup returns CDR1 PRHDT and CDR2 FYEKMQ (reference sequence). CDR3 DNA: TGTGCCAGCAGCCTCGGACAGCTCCTCTCTGGAAACACCATATATTTT. Protein sequence: CASSLGQLLSGNTIYF.

This sequence joins TRBV9 and TRBJ2-2, with 7 positions matching TRBD2. Looked up from germline, CDR1 is SGDLS and CDR2 is YYNGEE. Trimming removed 0 bases from V and 2 bases from J; junction bases left unmatched: 1. There are 15 residues in the CDR3. The CDR3 DNA reads TGTGCCAGCAGCGTAGAGGGACTAAACACCGGGGAGCTGTTTTTT. The encoded protein is CASSVEGLNTGELFF.

Remarks on this clone: A read error may account for a junction end that differs from germline. The chain employs TRBV15 and TRBJ1-1; D gene uncertain. In germline, CDR1 is LNHNV, CDR2 YYDKDF (reference sequence). This CDR3 comprises 15 residues. In DNA form, the CDR3 reads TGTGCCACCAGCAGAGATCAGTCCTCCGGCCCGGTGGGAGGATTT. This translates into CATSRDQSSGPVGGF.

The chain recombines TRBV25-1 with TRBJ2-1, with TRBD2 identical over 8 bases. Germline V gene lookup returns CDR1 MGHDK and CDR2 SYGVNS. With V trimmed by 6 bases and J by 1 base, 5 bases remained unmatched. There are 15 residues in the CDR3. The CDR3 DNA reads as TGTGCCAGCAGAACTAGCGGCCAATCCTACAATGAGCAGTTCTTC. This encodes CASRTSGQSYNEQFF.

V gene TRBV7-2 combines with J gene TRBJ2-7, with a tentative D call TRBD1 (5 bases). Trimming cost V 0 bases and J 4 bases, with 7 bases left between them. Germline V CDR1 and CDR2: SGHTA, FQGNSA. The CDR3 extends over 13 amino acids. Here the CDR3 reads CASSLAQGYEQYF. CDR3 bases: TGTGCCAGCAGCTTAGCGCAGGGTTACGAGCAGTACTTC. Full variable domain (rest looked up from reference TRBV7-2 and TRBJ2-7): GAGVSQSPSNKVTEKGKDVELRCDPISGHTALYWYRQSLGQGLEFLIYFQGNSAPDKSGLPSDRFSAERTGGSVSTLTIQRTQQEDSAVYLCASSLAQGYEQYFGPGTRLTVT.

This clone was observed a few times. The chain has TRBV5-4 and TRBJ2-5; 7 bases are shared with TRBD2. V shed 5 bases and J 5 bases; nucleotides not matched to a gene: 12. This CDR3 has 15 residues. Germline values: CDR1 SGHNT, CDR2 YYREEE (reference sequence). CDR3 nucleotide sequence: TGTGCCAGCAGGAACGTATGGGGAGGGCCGGAGACCCAGTACTTC. It yields the protein CASRNVWGGPETQYF.

This chain connects TRBV15 to TRBJ2-1, with 9 bases that match TRBD2. Trimming at V came to 2 bases and at J to 5 bases, leaving 7 bases not matched to a gene. Germline CDR1 and CDR2: LNHNV and YYDKDF (reference sequence). CDR3 length: 16 amino acids. CDR3 coding DNA: TGTGCCACCAGCAGACGACTAGCGGCTGGGGACAATGAGCAGTTCTTC. This codes for CATSRRLAAGDNEQFF.